A selection of T cell receptor beta chains follows, all from one sample in a study of T cells in Graves' hyperthyroidism and ophthalmopathy. In TCRdb, the multiplex PCR reads were re-called with MiXCR into one record per CDR3 protein. Of under 650,000 distinct CDR3 sequences in the sample, about 16% were seen once. The sequenced sample was blood. All receptors come from a woman in her thirties with Graves' hyperthyroidism. Each CDR3 is given with its conserved first and last residue. Fields, in order: V gene, D gene, J gene, clone size, CDR3 length, CDR3 DNA, CDR3 protein. D genes are given only for firm matches. Not all rows give a size; the values are once, few, many and, for expanded clones, a class.

TRBV18	NA	TRBJ2-1	many	16	TGTGCCAGCTCACCAAGGCAGGCAAGCTCCTACAATGAGCAGTTCTTC	CASSPRQASSYNEQFF
TRBV2	NA	TRBJ1-6	many	14	TGTGCCAGCAGTGAAGGGCAGGGTCGGTCACCCCTCCACTTT	CASSEGQGRSPLHF
TRBV28	NA	TRBJ2-7	many	14	TGTGCCAGCAGTTTGGGGTCGGGAGATTACGAGCAGTACTTC	CASSLGSGDYEQYF
TRBV7-9	NA	TRBJ2-3	many	15	TGTGCCAGCAGCTTAGGAGGGATTCCCACAGATACGCAGTATTTT	CASSLGGIPTDTQYF
TRBV12-3/TRBV12-4	NA	TRBJ1-5	many	13	TGTGCCAGCAGAGGGGCTTTAAATCAGCCCCAGCATTTT	CASRGALNQPQHF
TRBV27	NA	TRBJ1-2	NA	13	TGTGCCAGCAGTTTGGTAGGAGGGAGCGGCTACACCTTC	CASSLVGGSGYTF
TRBV28	TRBD2	TRBJ2-1	many	16	TGTGCCAGCAGTTTAACTAGCGGGAGTAGCGACAATGAGCAGTTCTTC	CASSLTSGSSDNEQFF
TRBV19	TRBD2	TRBJ2-1	NA	14	TGTGCCAGTAGGCTGGCGGGAGCCAGCAATGAGCAGTTCTTC	CASRLAGASNEQFF
TRBV28	NA	TRBJ1-5	NA	16	TGTGCCAGCAGTTTTAGAGGGTTAACGTTCAATCAGCCCCAGCATTTT	CASSFRGLTFNQPQHF
TRBV12-3/TRBV12-4	NA	TRBJ2-4	many	15	TGTGCCAGCAGTTTGCGGCAGGGTGGAATAAACATTCAGTACTTC	CASSLRQGGINIQYF
TRBV18	TRBD1	TRBJ1-2	many	13	TGTGCCAGCTCTCAGGACAGGTACCGTGGCTACACCTTC	CASSQDRYRGYTF
TRBV6-1	NA	TRBJ2-5	many	14	TGTGCCAGCAGGCGGACCTATCTCCAAGAGACCCAGTACTTC	CASRRTYLQETQYF
TRBV5-4	NA	TRBJ2-5	NA	14	TGTGCCAGCAGCTTGGTCGGGATCCAAGAGACCCAGTACTTC	CASSLVGIQETQYF
TRBV6-6	NA	TRBJ1-2	NA	16	TGTGCCAGCAGTTACTCTACTGCGTACCCCAGGGTTGGCTACACCTTC	CASSYSTAYPRVGYTF
TRBV7-2	NA	TRBJ1-5	many	15	TGTGCCAGCAGCTGGGGTCCGGCGGCAAGTCAGCCCCAGCATTTT	CASSWGPAASQPQHF
TRBV19	NA	TRBJ1-5	NA	13	TGTGCCAGTAGTCCTCTCAGGGTTCAGCCCCAGCATTTT	CASSPLRVQPQHF
TRBV12-5	TRBD2	TRBJ2-1	NA	15	TGTGCTAGTGGGCCCGGGACTAGCGGGAGGGCTAAGCAGTTCTTC	CASGPGTSGRAKQFF
TRBV6-1	TRBD2	TRBJ2-1	few	16	TGTGCCAGCAGTGAACTGTGGCTAGCGGGGTCCAATGAGCAGTTCTTC	CASSELWLAGSNEQFF
TRBV28	NA	TRBJ2-7	many	11	TGTGCCAGCAGCTCCCTTTACGAGCAGTACTTC	CASSSLYEQYF
TRBV6-1	NA	TRBJ2-7	many	14	TGTGCCAGCAGATCCGGGACAAACTCCTACGAGCAGTACTTC	CASRSGTNSYEQYF
TRBV6-1	NA	TRBJ1-5	few	15	TGTGCCAGCAGTGGTGAGGGTCTCAGCAATCAGCCCCAGCATTTT	CASSGEGLSNQPQHF
TRBV7-7	TRBD1	TRBJ2-7	few	13	TGTGCTAGCAGCCGCGACAGGGATTTCGAGCAGTACTTC	CASSRDRDFEQYF